The entry below describes one T cell receptor (beta chain). Antigen: not known. These data belong to a study of cytomegalovirus exposure and HLA in healthy donors. Notes on the study in general: 164 TCR beta chains were listed as cytomegalovirus-associated. Serostatus for CMV was the only available immune exposure information.

The CDR3 consists of 15 residues. Germline V gives CDR1 SGHAT, CDR2 FQNNGV. Trimming shortened V by 6 bases and J by 3 bases, and 17 bases separated the two germline ends. Researchers ran the PCR with 60 Vbeta and 13 Jbeta primers. The protocol was immunoSEQ multiplex PCR, while the TCRdb copy is restricted to in-frame clones and leaves out a portion. The data contain approximately 97,000 clones, approximately 80% of them seen just once; the ten biggest clones take up 4.1%. What was sequenced was PBMCs. The genes are TRBV11-2 and TRBJ2-5; D might be TRBD2 (6 bases). This sequence was found in a woman in her forties in good health and CMV-seropositive. In DNA form, the CDR3 reads TGTGCCAGCAGGTTGGGTTGGGAGGCCAAAGAGACCCAGTACTTC. Translated, it gives CASRLGWEAKETQYF.